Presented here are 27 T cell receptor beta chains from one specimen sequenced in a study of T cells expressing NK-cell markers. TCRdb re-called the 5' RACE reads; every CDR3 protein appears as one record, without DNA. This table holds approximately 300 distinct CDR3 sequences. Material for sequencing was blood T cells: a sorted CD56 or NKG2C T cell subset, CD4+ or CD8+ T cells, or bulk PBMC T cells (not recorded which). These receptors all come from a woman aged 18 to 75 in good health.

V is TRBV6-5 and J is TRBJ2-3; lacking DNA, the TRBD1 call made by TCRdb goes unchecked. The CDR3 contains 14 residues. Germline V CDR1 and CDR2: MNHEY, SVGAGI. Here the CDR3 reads CASSYAGAADTQYF.

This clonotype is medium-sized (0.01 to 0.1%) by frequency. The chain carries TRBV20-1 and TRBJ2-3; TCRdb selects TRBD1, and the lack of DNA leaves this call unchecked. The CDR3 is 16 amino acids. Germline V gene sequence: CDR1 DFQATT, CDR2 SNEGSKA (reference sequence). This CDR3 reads CSARGDREFRTDTQYF.

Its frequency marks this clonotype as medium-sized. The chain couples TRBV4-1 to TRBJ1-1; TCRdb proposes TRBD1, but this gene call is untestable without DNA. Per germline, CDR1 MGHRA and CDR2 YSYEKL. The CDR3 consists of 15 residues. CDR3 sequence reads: CASSQEGQINTEAFF.

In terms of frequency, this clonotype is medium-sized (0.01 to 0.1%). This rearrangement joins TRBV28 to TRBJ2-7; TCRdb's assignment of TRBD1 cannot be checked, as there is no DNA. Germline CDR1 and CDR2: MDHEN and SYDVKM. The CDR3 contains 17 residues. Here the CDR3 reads CASSLCGTDWCPYEQYF.

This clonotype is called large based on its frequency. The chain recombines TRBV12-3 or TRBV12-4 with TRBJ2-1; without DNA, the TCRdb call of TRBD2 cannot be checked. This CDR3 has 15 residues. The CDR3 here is CASSFRLAGVREQFF.

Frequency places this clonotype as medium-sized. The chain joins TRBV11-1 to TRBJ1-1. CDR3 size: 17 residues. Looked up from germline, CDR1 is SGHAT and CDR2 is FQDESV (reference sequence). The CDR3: CASSLGATLVMNTEAFF.

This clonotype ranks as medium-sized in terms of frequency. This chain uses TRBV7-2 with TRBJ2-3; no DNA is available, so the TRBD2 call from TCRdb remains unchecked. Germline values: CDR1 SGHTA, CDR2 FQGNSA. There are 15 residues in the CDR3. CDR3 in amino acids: CASSLDSGGTDTQYF. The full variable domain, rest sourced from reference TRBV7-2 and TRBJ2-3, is GAGVSQSPSNKVTEKGKDVELRCDPISGHTALYWYRQSLGQGLEFLIYFQGNSAPDKSGLPSDRFSAERTGGSVSTLTIQRTQQEDSAVYLCASSLDSGGTDTQYFGPGTRLTVL.

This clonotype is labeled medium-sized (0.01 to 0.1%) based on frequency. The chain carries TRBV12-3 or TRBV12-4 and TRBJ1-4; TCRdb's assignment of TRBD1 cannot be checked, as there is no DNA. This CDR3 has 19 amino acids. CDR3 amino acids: CASSPLPGQGPLTNEKLFF.

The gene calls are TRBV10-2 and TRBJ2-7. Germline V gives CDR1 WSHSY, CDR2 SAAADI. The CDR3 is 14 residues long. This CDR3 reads CASGGSRAFYEQYF.

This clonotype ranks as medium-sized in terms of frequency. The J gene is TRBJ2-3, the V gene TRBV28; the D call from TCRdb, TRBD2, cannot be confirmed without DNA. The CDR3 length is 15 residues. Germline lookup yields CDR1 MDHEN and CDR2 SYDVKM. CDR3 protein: CASSLSSGTTDTQYF.

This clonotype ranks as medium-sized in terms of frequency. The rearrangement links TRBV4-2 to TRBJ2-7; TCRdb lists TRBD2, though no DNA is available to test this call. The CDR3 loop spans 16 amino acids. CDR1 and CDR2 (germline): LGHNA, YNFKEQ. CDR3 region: CASSPGPSGGAYEQYF.

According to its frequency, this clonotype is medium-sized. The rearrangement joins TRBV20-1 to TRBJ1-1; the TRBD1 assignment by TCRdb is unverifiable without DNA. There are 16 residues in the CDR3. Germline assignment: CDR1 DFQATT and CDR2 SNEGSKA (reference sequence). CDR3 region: CSARVLTGGSGTEAFF.

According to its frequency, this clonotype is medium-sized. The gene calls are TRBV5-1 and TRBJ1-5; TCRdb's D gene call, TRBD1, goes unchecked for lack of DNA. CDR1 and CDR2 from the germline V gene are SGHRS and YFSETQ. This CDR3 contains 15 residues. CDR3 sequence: CASSLGSGAGQPQHF. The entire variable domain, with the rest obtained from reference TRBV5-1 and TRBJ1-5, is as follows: KAGVTQTPRYLIKTRGQQVTLSCSPISGHRSVSWYQQTPGQGLQFLFEYFSETQRNKGNFPGRFSGRQFSNSRSEMNVSTLELGDSALYLCASSLGSGAGQPQHFGDGTRLSIL.

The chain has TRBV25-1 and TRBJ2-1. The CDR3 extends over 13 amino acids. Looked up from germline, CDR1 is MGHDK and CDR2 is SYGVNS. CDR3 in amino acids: CASSESGYNEQFF. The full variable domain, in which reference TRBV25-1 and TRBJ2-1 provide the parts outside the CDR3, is EADIYQTPRYLVIGTGKKITLECSQTMGHDKMYWYQQDPGMELHLIHYSYGVNSTEKGDLSSESTVSRIRTEHFPLTLESARPSHTSQYLCASSESGYNEQFFGPGTRLTVL.

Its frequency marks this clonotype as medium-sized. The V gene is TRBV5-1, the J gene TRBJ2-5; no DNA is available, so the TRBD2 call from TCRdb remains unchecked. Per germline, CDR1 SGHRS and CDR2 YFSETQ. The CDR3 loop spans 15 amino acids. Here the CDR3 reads CASSLARTAEGTQYF. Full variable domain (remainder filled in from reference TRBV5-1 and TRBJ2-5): KAGVTQTPRYLIKTRGQQVTLSCSPISGHRSVSWYQQTPGQGLQFLFEYFSETQRNKGNFPGRFSGRQFSNSRSEMNVSTLELGDSALYLCASSLARTAEGTQYFGPGTRLLVL.

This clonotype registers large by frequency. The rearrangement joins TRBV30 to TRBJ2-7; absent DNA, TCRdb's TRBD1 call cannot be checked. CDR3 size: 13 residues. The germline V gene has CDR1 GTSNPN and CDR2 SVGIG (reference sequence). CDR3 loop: CALLTGAAYEQYF.

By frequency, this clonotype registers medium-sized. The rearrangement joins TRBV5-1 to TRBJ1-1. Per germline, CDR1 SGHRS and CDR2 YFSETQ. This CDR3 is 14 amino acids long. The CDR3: CASSLAGRNTEAFF.

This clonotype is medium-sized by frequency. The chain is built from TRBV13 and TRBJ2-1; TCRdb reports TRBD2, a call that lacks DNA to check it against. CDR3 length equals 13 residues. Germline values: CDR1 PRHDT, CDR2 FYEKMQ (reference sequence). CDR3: CASSWLQEGSRFF.

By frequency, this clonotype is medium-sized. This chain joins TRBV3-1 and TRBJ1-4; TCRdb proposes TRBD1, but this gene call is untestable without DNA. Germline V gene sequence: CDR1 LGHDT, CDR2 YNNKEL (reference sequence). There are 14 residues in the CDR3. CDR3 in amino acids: CASRNRDRSEKLFF.

The CDR3 protein is CASSSEIGQQETQYF. J is TRBJ2-5 and V is TRBV12-3 or TRBV12-4; lacking DNA, the TRBD1 call made by TCRdb goes unchecked. The CDR3 is 15 residues long.

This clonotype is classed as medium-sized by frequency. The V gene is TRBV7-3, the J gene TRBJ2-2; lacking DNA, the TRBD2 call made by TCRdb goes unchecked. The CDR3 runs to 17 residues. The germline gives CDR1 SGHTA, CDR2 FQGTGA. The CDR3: CASSRTLGLTSTGELFF.

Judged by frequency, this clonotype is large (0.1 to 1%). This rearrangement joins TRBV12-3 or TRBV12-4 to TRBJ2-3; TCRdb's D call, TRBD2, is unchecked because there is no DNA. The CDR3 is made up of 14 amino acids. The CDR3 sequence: CASRAGDGTDTQYF.

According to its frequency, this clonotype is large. CDR3 sequence: CASGRTRNTEAFF. V gene TRBV4-1 combines with J gene TRBJ1-1. Germline V gene sequence: CDR1 MGHRA, CDR2 YSYEKL. The CDR3 is 13 amino acids.

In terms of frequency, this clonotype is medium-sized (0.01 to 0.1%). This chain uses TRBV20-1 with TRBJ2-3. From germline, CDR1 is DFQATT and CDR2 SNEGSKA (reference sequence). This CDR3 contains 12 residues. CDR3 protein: CSAPDSTDTQYF.

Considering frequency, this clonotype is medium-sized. CDR3 sequence reads: CASSFGPAGRTTDTQYF. This chain connects TRBV12-3 or TRBV12-4 to TRBJ2-3; absent DNA, TCRdb's TRBD2 call cannot be checked. The CDR3 length is 17 residues.

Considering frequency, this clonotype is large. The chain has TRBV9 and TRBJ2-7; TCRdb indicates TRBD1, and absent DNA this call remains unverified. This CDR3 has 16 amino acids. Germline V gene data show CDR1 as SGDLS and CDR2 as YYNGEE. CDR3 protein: CASSVRGQESSYEQYF. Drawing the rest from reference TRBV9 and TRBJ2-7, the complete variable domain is DSGVTQTPKHLITATGQRVTLRCSPRSGDLSVYWYQQSLDQGLQFLIQYYNGEERAKGNILERFSAQQFPDLHSELNLSSLELGDSALYFCASSVRGQESSYEQYFGPGTRLTVT.

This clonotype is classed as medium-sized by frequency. This CDR3 is CASSWRGPKLNTEAFF. This sequence joins TRBV6-5 and TRBJ1-1. The CDR3 covers 16 residues. Germline V gives CDR1 MNHEY, CDR2 SVGAGI.